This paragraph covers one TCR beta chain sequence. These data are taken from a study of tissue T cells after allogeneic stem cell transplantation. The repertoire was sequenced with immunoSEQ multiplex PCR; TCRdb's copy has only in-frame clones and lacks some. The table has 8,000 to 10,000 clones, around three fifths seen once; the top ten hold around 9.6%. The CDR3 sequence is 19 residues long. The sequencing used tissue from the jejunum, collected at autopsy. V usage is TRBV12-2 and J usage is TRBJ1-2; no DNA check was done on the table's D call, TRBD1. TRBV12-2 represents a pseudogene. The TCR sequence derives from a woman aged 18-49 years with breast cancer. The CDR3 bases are TGTGCAAGTCGCCCAGGGGACAGGCCAAAAGTACTCGCTAACTATGGCTACACCTTC. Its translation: CASRPGDRPKVLANYGYTF.